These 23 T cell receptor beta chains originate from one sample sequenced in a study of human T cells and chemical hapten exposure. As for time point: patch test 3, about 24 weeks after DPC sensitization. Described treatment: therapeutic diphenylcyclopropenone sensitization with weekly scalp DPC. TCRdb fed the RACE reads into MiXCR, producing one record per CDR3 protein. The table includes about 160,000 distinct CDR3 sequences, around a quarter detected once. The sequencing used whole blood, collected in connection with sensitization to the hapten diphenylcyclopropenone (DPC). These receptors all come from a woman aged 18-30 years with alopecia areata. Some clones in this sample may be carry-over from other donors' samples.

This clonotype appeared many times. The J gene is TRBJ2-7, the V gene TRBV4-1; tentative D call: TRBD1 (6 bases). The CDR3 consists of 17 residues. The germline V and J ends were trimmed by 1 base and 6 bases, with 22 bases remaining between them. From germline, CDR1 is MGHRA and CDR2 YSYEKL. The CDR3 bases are TGCGCCAGCAGCCAAGTCGCCCAGGGGCTACAAATGAGCGAGCAGTACTTC. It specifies CASSQVAQGLQMSEQYF.

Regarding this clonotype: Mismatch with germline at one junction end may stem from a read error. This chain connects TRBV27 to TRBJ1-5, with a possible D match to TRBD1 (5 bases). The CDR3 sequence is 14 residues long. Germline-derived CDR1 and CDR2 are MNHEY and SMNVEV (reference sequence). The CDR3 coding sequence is TGTGCCTGCAGTTTATCCCAGGGTAACAGTCCCCAGCATTTT. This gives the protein CACSLSQGNSPQHF.

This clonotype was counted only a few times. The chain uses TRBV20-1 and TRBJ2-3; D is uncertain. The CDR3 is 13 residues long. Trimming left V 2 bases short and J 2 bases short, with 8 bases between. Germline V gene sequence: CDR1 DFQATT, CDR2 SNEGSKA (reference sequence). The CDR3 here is CSARTGFTDTQYF. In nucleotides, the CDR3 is TGCAGTGCTAGAACGGGCTTCACAGATACGCAGTATTTT.

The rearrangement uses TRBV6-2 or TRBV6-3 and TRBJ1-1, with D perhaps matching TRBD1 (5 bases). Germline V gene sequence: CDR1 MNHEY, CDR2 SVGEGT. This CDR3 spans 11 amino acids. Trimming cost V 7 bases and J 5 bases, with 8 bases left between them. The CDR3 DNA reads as TGTGCCAGCAACCAGGGAACTGAAGCTTTCTTT. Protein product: CASNQGTEAFF.

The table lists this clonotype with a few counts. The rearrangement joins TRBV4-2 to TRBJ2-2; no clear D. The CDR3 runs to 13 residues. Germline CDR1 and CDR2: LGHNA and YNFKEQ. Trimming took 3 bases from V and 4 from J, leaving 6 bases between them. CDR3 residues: CASSQVSTGELFF. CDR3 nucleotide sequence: TGTGCCAGCAGCCAGGTTAGCACCGGGGAGCTGTTTTTT.

The CDR3 sequence: CASSQEPRGVQETQYF. For the CDR3, the DNA is TGCGCCAGCAGCCAAGAACCGAGGGGGGTCCAAGAGACCCAGTACTTC. J is TRBJ2-5 and V is TRBV4-3; D possibly uses TRBD1 or TRBD2 (6 bases each). The CDR3 runs to 16 residues. V lost 0 bases and J 1 base, leaving 12 bases between the germline ends. CDR1 LGHNA and CDR2 YSLEER come from the germline V gene.

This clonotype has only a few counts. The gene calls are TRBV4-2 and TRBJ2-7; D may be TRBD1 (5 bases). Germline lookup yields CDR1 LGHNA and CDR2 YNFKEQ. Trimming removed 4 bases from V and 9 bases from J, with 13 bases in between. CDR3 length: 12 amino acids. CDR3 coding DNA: TGTGCCAGCAGCCGTGGACAAGAACGGCAGTACTTC. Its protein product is CASSRGQERQYF.

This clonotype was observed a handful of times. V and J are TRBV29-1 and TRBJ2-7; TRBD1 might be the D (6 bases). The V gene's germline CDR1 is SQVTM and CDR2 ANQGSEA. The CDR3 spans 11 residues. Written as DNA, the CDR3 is TGCAGACACAGGGTAACCTACGAGCAGTACTTC. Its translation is CRHRVTYEQYF.

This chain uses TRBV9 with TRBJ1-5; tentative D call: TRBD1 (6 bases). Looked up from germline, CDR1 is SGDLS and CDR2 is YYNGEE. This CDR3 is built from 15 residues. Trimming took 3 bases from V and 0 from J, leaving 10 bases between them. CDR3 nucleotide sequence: TGTGCCAGCAGCGCCAGGGGCTATAGCAATCAGCCCCAGCATTTT. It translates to CASSARGYSNQPQHF.

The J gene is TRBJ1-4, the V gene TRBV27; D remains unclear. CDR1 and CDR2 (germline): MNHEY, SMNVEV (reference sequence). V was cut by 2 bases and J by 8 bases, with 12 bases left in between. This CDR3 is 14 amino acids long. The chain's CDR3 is CASSLSWLGEKLFF. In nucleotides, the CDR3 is TGTGCCAGCAGTTTAAGCTGGTTAGGAGAAAAACTGTTTTTT.

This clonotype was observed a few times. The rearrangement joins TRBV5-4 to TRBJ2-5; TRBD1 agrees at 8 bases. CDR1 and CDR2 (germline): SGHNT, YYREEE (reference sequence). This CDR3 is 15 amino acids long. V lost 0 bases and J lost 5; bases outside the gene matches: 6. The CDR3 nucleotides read TGTGCCAGCAGCTTGGTGGCAGGGGGCATCGAGACCCAGTACTTC. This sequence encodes CASSLVAGGIETQYF.

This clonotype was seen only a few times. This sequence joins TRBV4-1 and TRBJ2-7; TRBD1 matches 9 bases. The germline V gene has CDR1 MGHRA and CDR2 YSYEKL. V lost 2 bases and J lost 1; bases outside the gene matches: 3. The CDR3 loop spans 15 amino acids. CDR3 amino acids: CASSQFGTGSYEQYF. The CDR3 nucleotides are TGCGCCAGCAGCCAATTCGGGACAGGGTCCTACGAGCAGTACTTC.

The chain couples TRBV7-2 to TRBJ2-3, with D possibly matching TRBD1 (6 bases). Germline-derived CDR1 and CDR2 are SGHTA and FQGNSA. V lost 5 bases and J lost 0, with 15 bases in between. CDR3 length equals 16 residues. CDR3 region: CASSPQGSRSTDTQYF. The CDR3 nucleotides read TGTGCCAGCAGCCCTCAGGGGAGCCGTAGCACAGATACGCAGTATTTT. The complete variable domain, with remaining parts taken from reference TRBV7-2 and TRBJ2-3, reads GAGVSQSPSNKVTEKGKDVELRCDPISGHTALYWYRQSLGQGLEFLIYFQGNSAPDKSGLPSDRFSAERTGGSVSTLTIQRTQQEDSAVYLCASSPQGSRSTDTQYFGPGTRLTVL.

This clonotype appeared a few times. The CDR3 reads CASSLGGLAEETQYF. DNA of the CDR3: TGTGCCAGCAGCTTAGGCGGACTAGCGGAAGAGACCCAGTACTTC. The chain is built from TRBV7-2 and TRBJ2-5; 10 positions agree with TRBD2. The CDR3 length is 15 residues. Germline CDR1 SGHTA, CDR2 FQGNSA. V lost 1 base and J lost 3; bases outside the gene matches: 2.

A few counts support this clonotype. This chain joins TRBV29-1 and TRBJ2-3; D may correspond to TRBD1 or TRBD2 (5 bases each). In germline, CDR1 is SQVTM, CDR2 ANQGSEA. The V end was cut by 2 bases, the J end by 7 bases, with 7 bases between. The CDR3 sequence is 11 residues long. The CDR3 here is CSVEWGYTQYF. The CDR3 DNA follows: TGCAGCGTTGAATGGGGGTATACGCAGTATTTT.

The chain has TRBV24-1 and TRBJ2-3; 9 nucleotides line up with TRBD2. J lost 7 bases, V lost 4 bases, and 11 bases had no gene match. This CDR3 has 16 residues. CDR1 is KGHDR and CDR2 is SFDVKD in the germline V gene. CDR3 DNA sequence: TGTGCCACCAGTGACGGCTCTAGCGGGGACGTTTATACGCAGTATTTT. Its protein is CATSDGSSGDVYTQYF.

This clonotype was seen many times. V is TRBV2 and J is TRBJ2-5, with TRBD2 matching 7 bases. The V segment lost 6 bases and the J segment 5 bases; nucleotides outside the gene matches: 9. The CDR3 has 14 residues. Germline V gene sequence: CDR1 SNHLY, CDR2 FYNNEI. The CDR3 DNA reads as TGTGCCAGCAGGACGAGGATAGCGGGTGAGACCCAGTACTTC. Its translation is CASRTRIAGETQYF. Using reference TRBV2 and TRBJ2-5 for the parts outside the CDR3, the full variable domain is EPEVTQTPSHQVTQMGQEVILRCVPISNHLYFYWYRQILGQKVEFLVSFYNNEISEKSEIFDDQFSVERPDGSNFTLKIRSTKLEDSAMYFCASRTRIAGETQYFGPGTRLLVL.

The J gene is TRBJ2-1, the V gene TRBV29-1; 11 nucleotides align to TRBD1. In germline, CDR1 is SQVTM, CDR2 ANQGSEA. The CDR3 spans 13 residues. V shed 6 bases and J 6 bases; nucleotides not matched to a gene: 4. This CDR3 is CSVGQGAFNEQFF. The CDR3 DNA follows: TGCAGCGTAGGACAGGGGGCGTTCAATGAGCAGTTCTTC.

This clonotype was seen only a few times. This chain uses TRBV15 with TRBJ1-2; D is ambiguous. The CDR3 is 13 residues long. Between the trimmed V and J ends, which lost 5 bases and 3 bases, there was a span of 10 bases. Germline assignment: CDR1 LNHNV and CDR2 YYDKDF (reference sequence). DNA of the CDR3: TGTGCCACCAGCCATACAGAATACTATGGCTACACCTTC. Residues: CATSHTEYYGYTF.

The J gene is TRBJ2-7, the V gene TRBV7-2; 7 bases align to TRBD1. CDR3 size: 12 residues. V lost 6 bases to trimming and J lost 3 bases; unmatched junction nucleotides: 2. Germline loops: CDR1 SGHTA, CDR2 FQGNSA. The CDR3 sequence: CASRSGGYEQYF. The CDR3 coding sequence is TGTGCCAGCAGGTCAGGGGGCTACGAGCAGTACTTC.

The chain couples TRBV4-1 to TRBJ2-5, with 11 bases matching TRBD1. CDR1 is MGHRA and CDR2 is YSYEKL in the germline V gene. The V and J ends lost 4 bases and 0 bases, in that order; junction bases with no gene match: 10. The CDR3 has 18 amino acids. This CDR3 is CASSRWDRGVLYQETQYF. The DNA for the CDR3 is TGCGCCAGCAGCCGTTGGGACAGGGGGGTCCTGTACCAAGAGACCCAGTACTTC.

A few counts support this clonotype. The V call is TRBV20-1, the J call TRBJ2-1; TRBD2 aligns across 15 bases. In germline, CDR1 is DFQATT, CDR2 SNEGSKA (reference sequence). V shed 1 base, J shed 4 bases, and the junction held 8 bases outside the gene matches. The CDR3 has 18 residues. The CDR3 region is CSARVGTSGRREYNEQFF. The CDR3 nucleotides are TGCAGTGCTAGAGTCGGGACTAGCGGGAGGAGAGAGTACAATGAGCAGTTCTTC.

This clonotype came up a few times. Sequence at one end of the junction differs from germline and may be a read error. CDR3 DNA sequence: TGTGCCAGTAGTGAGAATTCGGGGAATGAGCAGTTCTTC. Translation gives CASSENSGNEQFF. The chain is built from TRBV2 and TRBJ2-1, with a tentative D call TRBD2 (5 bases). The CDR3 consists of 13 residues. CDR1 and CDR2 from the germline V gene are SNHLY and FYNNEI. Variable domain in full (rest from reference TRBV2 and TRBJ2-1): EPEVTQTPSHQVTQMGQEVILRCVPISNHLYFYWYRQILGQKVEFLVSFYNNEISEKSEIFDDQFSVERPDGSNFTLKIRSTKLEDSAMYFCASSENSGNEQFFGPGTRLTVL.